These 11 T cell receptor beta chains were all obtained from the same sample, sequenced in a study of blood T cell repertoires in COVID-19. Produced via immunoSEQ multiplex PCR; TCRdb's table is partial and in-frame only. Among 310,000 or so clones, around 84% were seen once, and the ten largest hold less than 11%. Sequenced: PBMCs or T cells enriched from blood (not recorded which). These receptors came from a woman younger than 30 who had recovered from COVID-19.

This chain links TRBV30 with TRBJ1-5; D possibly corresponds to TRBD1 (5 bases). Germline V gene data show CDR1 as GTSNPN and CDR2 as SVGIG (reference sequence). The CDR3 covers 15 residues. With 3 bases removed from V and 7 bases from J, the gap between germline ends came to 19 bases. The CDR3, as DNA: TGTGCCTGGAGCGGGGTTAGGGCAGGGAGGCAGCCCCAGCATTTT. It encodes CAWSGVRAGRQPQHF.

The V gene is TRBV19, the J gene TRBJ2-1, with TRBD2 matching over 10 bases. The CDR3 runs to 14 residues. Germline V gives CDR1 LNHDA, CDR2 SQIVND (reference sequence). J lost 9 bases, V lost 5 bases, and 7 bases had no gene match. The CDR3 DNA sequence: TGTGCCAGTAGTCCTAGCGGGAGAATCGCTGAGCAGTTCTTC. Its protein is CASSPSGRIAEQFF.

The chain uses TRBV5-1 and TRBJ1-2; 7 bases line up with TRBD1. The ends lost 0 bases at V and 2 bases at J; junction bases unmatched: 7. CDR3 length equals 16 residues. CDR1 is SGHRS and CDR2 is YFSETQ in the germline V gene. Written as DNA, the CDR3 is TGCGCCAGCAGCTTGGGGGCGACAGGGTTCAACTATGGCTACACCTTC. It specifies CASSLGATGFNYGYTF.

This chain links TRBV28 with TRBJ1-2; 8 nucleotides agree with TRBD1. With 4 bases clipped from V and 8 bases from J, the junction kept 15 bases outside the gene matches. The CDR3 extends over 16 amino acids. Germline values: CDR1 MDHEN, CDR2 SYDVKM. The CDR3 spells CASSSYGQGESWGYTF. The CDR3 region has the DNA TGTGCCAGCAGTTCTTACGGACAGGGCGAGTCTTGGGGCTACACCTTC.

This clone has just one count. V and J are TRBV9 and TRBJ2-3, with 9 positions matching TRBD1. V shed 1 base, J shed 3 bases, and the junction held 6 bases outside the gene matches. The CDR3 has 16 residues. Germline V CDR1 and CDR2: SGDLS, YYNGEE. The DNA of the CDR3 is TGTGCCAGCAGCGTAACCGGGACAGGGAAGACAGATACGCAGTATTTT. Its protein product is CASSVTGTGKTDTQYF.

The chain recombines TRBV6-5 with TRBJ1-4; 7 bases are shared with TRBD1. Germline trimming cut 5 bases from V and 5 bases from J; bases unmatched to any gene: 8. The CDR3 length is 15 residues. In germline, CDR1 is MNHEY, CDR2 SVGAGI. The CDR3 DNA sequence: TGTGCCAGCAGTCGGGGACAGAGGCAGAATGAAAAACTGTTTTTT. As protein: CASSRGQRQNEKLFF.

The chain is built from TRBV10-1 and TRBJ2-7; a possible D gene is TRBD2 (5 bases). V lost 11 bases, J lost 4 bases, and 21 bases lay in between. Germline CDR1 reads WNHNN; CDR2 reads SYGVQD (reference sequence). There are 14 residues in the CDR3. CDR3 coding DNA: TGCGCCTCCACGGAGGCAGCGCACTGGTACGAGCAGTACTTC. Amino acids: CASTEAAHWYEQYF.

The chain employs TRBV10-3 and TRBJ1-2, with D perhaps TRBD1 (5 bases). Germline lookup yields CDR1 ENHRY and CDR2 SYGVKD. V was trimmed by 0 bases and J by 5 bases, leaving 19 bases between them. The CDR3 contains 17 residues. The CDR3 DNA is TGTGCCATCAGTGAGTCGTTAACAGGTTCGACGGTTTATGGCTACACCTTC. Translating gives CAISESLTGSTVYGYTF.

The genes are TRBV29-1 and TRBJ2-3; perhaps TRBD2 as D (7 bases). This CDR3 comprises 14 residues. With 4 bases removed from V and 5 bases from J, the gap between germline ends came to 16 bases. Germline CDR1 is SQVTM and CDR2 is ANQGSEA. The CDR3 loop is CSVVGGRALDTQYF. In DNA, the CDR3 is TGCAGCGTTGTAGGGGGGAGGGCCTTAGATACGCAGTATTTT.

The rearrangement links TRBV7-9 to TRBJ2-5; 9 bases match TRBD1. This CDR3 has 14 residues. Per germline, CDR1 SEHNR and CDR2 FQNEAQ (reference sequence). V trimming: 1 base; J trimming: 7 bases; junction bases outside the gene matches: 4. CDR3 bases: TGTGCCAGCAGCTTAGGGGGACAGGGTGGGACCCAGTACTTC. Amino acid sequence: CASSLGGQGGTQYF.

The J gene is TRBJ1-1, the V gene TRBV5-6; 10 bases agree with TRBD1. The V gene end was trimmed by 4 bases and the J gene end by 3 bases; junction bases not matched to a gene: 6. The CDR3 extends over 15 amino acids. From germline, CDR1 is SGHDT and CDR2 YYEEEE. This CDR3 reads CASSTRTGGYTEAFF. The CDR3, as DNA: TGTGCCAGCAGCACCCGGACAGGGGGGTACACTGAAGCTTTCTTT.